Following are 20 T cell receptor beta chains from one sample sequenced in a study of neurological immune-mediated disorders. TCRdb reprocessed the 5' RACE reads via MiXCR and lists one record per CDR3 protein. The sample includes fewer than 65,000 distinct CDR3 sequences, around 4.2% seen only once; the top ten take 2.9%. Sequencing was performed on PBMCs. The receptors were gathered from a man aged 50-59 years with multiple sclerosis.

This clonotype occurred many times. The rearrangement joins TRBV6-6 to TRBJ2-5, with TRBD2 identical over 7 bases. This CDR3 has 14 amino acids. In germline, CDR1 is MNHNY, CDR2 SVGAGI (reference sequence). V lost 7 bases and J lost 5; bases outside the gene matches: 10. The CDR3 DNA sequence: TGTGCCAGCAAGGCGGGAGCTCGGGATGAGACCCAGTACTTC. As protein: CASKAGARDETQYF.

At least ten counts were recorded for this clonotype. Written as DNA, the CDR3 is TGCAGTGCTAGAGGACCGGGACCAAAGGGGACCCAGTACTTC. It codes for CSARGPGPKGTQYF. J is TRBJ2-5 and V is TRBV20-1; D may be TRBD1 or TRBD2 (5 bases each). V shed 1 base and J shed 7 bases, with 16 bases lying between them. Germline assignment: CDR1 DFQATT and CDR2 SNEGSKA (reference sequence). The CDR3 is 14 residues long.

In this sample, this clonotype turned up many times. The genes are TRBV4-1 and TRBJ1-2, with D hard to call. CDR1 and CDR2 (germline): MGHRA, YSYEKL. Trimming pared 2 bases from V and 1 base from J, leaving 11 bases between. CDR3 length: 15 amino acids. The CDR3 DNA is TGCGCCAGCAGCCAAACACGCGGGCTTAACTATGGCTACACCTTC. Its translation: CASSQTRGLNYGYTF.

In this sample, this clonotype turned up many times. This rearrangement joins TRBV14 to TRBJ1-5; D is undetermined. Trimming pared 3 bases from V and 3 bases from J, leaving 6 bases between. This CDR3 is built from 13 residues. Germline V CDR1 and CDR2: SGHDN, FVKESK. The CDR3 DNA follows: TGTGCCAGCAGCCAGGGTCCCAATCAGCCCCAGCATTTT. Translation: CASSQGPNQPQHF.

At least ten counts were recorded for this clonotype. The chain links TRBV6-5 to TRBJ2-5; possibly TRBD2 for D (5 bases). Trimming cost V 2 bases and J 2 bases, with 9 bases left between them. CDR1 is MNHEY, CDR2 SVGAGI, per germline. This CDR3 comprises 14 residues. The CDR3 DNA reads as TGTGCCAGCAGTTACCTTCCGGGGCAAGAGACCCAGTACTTC. Protein sequence: CASSYLPGQETQYF.

This clonotype was seen a few times. V usage is TRBV27 and J usage is TRBJ2-7; D gene unclear. The V end was cut by 3 bases, the J end by 2 bases, with 11 bases between. The CDR3 covers 14 residues. Germline CDR1 MNHEY, CDR2 SMNVEV (reference sequence). CDR3 nucleotide sequence: TGTGCCAGCAGTTTCTCGACTGGACCCTACGAGCAGTACTTC. Its translation is CASSFSTGPYEQYF.

Ten or more counts support this clonotype. Its ends do not fully match the called genes, so a read error is possible. This chain connects TRBV4-2 to TRBJ1-6, with a tentative D call TRBD1 (6 bases). This CDR3 is 12 amino acids long. CDR1 is LGHNA and CDR2 is YNFKEQ in the germline V gene. The CDR3 nucleotides are TGTGCCAGCGGACAGACCAATTCACCCCTCAACTTT. It specifies CASGQTNSPLNF.

This clonotype has at least ten counts. The rearrangement joins TRBV20-1 to TRBJ2-5, with 7 positions matching TRBD1. Germline trimming cut 1 base from V and 3 bases from J; bases unmatched to any gene: 11. Germline V gene lookup returns CDR1 DFQATT and CDR2 SNEGSKA (reference sequence). The CDR3 is made up of 16 amino acids. The CDR3 DNA follows: TGCAGTGCTAGAGGGACCCCGGACAGGAGCAAAGAGACCCAGTACTTC. As protein: CSARGTPDRSKETQYF.

This clonotype was seen ten or more times. The gene calls are TRBV20-1 and TRBJ1-2; no clear D gene. Germline loops: CDR1 DFQATT, CDR2 SNEGSKA (reference sequence). Trimming stripped 3 bases from V and 4 bases from J, with 12 bases between. The CDR3 runs 13 residues. The CDR3 coding sequence is TGCAGTGCTAGTTCGGCTATAGGCTATGGCTACACCTTC. Its translation: CSASSAIGYGYTF.

This clonotype has ten or more counts. V gene TRBV5-1 combines with J gene TRBJ2-5; possible D gene TRBD1, 6 bases. The germline gives CDR1 SGHRS, CDR2 YFSETQ. V lost 3 bases, J lost 2 bases, and 26 bases lay in between. This CDR3 region has 19 residues. The CDR3 is CASSSPLVMGRGVQETQYF. The CDR3 DNA sequence: TGCGCCAGCAGCTCACCCCTCGTGATGGGCAGGGGAGTACAAGAGACCCAGTACTTC.

This clonotype was counted many times. The chain combines TRBV12-3 or TRBV12-4 with TRBJ1-1, with a weak D call TRBD1 (5 bases). CDR3 length: 13 residues. Trimming took 7 bases from V and 6 from J, leaving 15 bases between them. For the CDR3, the DNA is TGTGCCAGCATCAAAACGGGGGGGGCTGAAGCTTTCTTT. This translates into CASIKTGGAEAFF.

This clonotype was seen ten or more times. V and J are TRBV7-9 and TRBJ2-1; D not resolved. The CDR3 sequence is 12 residues long. The V end was cut by 5 bases, the J end by 7 bases, with 9 bases between. Germline loops: CDR1 SEHNR, CDR2 FQNEAQ (reference sequence). In DNA, the CDR3 is TGTGCCAGCAGCCCTTTGTTGAATGAGCAGTTCTTC. Its translation is CASSPLLNEQFF.

Note on this clonotype: A clone one base away is much larger, so this may be a read error. V usage is TRBV6-2 or TRBV6-3 and J usage is TRBJ1-5; D might be TRBD1 (5 bases). The CDR3 is 13 amino acids. Per the germline V gene, CDR1 is MNHEY and CDR2 is SVGEGT. V lost 6 bases and J 4 bases, leaving 10 bases between the germline ends. The CDR3 loop reads CASSDRRNQPQHF. Written as DNA, the CDR3 is TGTGCCAGCAGCGACAGACGTAATCAGCCCCAGCATTTT.

This clonotype showed up just a few times. V usage is TRBV21-1 and J usage is TRBJ2-1; TRBD2 was called by the table and not checked on the DNA. TRBV21-1 has pseudogene status. This CDR3 has 16 amino acids. The CDR3: CASSKIAWASYNEQFF. CDR3 sequence (DNA): TGTGCCAGCAGCAAAATAGCGTGGGCCTCCTACAATGAGCAGTTCTTC.

The table lists this clonotype with many counts. The V call is TRBV29-1, the J call TRBJ2-3; 8 nucleotides match TRBD2. Germline V gene sequence: CDR1 SQVTM, CDR2 ANQGSEA. This CDR3 is 15 amino acids long. V shed 4 bases and J 5 bases; nucleotides not matched to a gene: 11. The CDR3 reads CSVVDSGIDLDTQYF. The CDR3, as DNA: TGCAGCGTTGTGGATAGCGGGATAGACTTAGATACGCAGTATTTT.

This clonotype was observed at least ten times. J is TRBJ1-6 and V is TRBV5-1; D call uncertain. The germline gives CDR1 SGHRS, CDR2 YFSETQ. The V end was cut by 1 base, the J end by 7 bases, with 12 bases between. The CDR3 contains 15 residues. The CDR3 sequence: CASSLQSQTNSPLHF. In DNA, the CDR3 is TGCGCCAGCAGCTTGCAGTCCCAGACAAATTCACCCCTCCACTTT.

This clonotype was found many times. Written as DNA, the CDR3 is TGCGCCAGCAGCTTACTACAGGCGAGCTCCTACAATGAGCAGTTCTTC. It is translated as CASSLLQASSYNEQFF. The chain employs TRBV5-1 and TRBJ2-1; weak D call: TRBD1 (5 bases). Germline V CDR1 and CDR2: SGHRS, YFSETQ. V shed 2 bases and J shed 0 bases, with 12 bases lying between them. The CDR3 totals 16 residues.

CDR3 loop: CASTPGQTNYGYTF. CDR3 DNA sequence: TGTGCCAGCACCCCCGGGCAGACTAACTATGGCTACACCTTC. The chain couples TRBV7-2 to TRBJ1-2; the D is unclear. Germline CDR1 SGHTA, CDR2 FQGNSA. The CDR3 has 14 amino acids. Trimming cost V 7 bases and J 0 bases, with 12 bases left between them.

Many counts were recorded for this clonotype. The CDR3 here is CASSLSSGRAKGQDTQYF. Here the CDR3 DNA reads TGTGCCAGCAGTTTATCCAGCGGGAGGGCCAAGGGACAAGATACGCAGTATTTT. V gene TRBV28 combines with J gene TRBJ2-3, with 10 positions matching TRBD2. Germline V gene sequence: CDR1 MDHEN, CDR2 SYDVKM. The CDR3 contains 18 residues. Trimming took 1 base from V and 5 from J; bases not matched to a gene: 12.

The rearrangement links TRBV9 to TRBJ2-7; the D call may be TRBD1 or TRBD2 (6 bases each). Germline V gene lookup returns CDR1 SGDLS and CDR2 YYNGEE. The CDR3 spans 16 residues. With 0 bases removed from V and 1 base from J, the gap between germline ends came to 14 bases. The CDR3 loop reads CASSVDPGALSYEQYF. In DNA form, the CDR3 reads TGTGCCAGCAGCGTAGATCCGGGGGCATTATCCTACGAGCAGTACTTC.